The table lists the clone carrying this T cell receptor (beta chain) with a few counts. Antigen: not known. TCRdb called the 5' RACE reads again in MiXCR, with one record for every CDR3 protein. The sample holds roughly 200,000 distinct CDR3 sequences, around a fifth seen once. CDR1 is KGHDR, CDR2 SFDVKD, per germline. V lost 2 bases and J 10 bases, leaving 14 bases between the germline ends. The CDR3 totals 14 residues. The data are from a study of T-cell memory formation after mild COVID-19. General study points: Pre-infection memory showed some responding clones, and this suggested that cross-reactive memory joined.

The TCR comes from an adult woman who had mild COVID-19 (a few samples of this study predate the infection). Cell type and time point are not known. The chain recombines TRBV24-1 with TRBJ2-1; D may match TRBD1 or TRBD2 (6 bases each). Sequencing used PBMCs or a T cell subset sorted from them (not recorded which). The CDR3 sequence is CATSDSGAYYEQFF. CDR3 coding DNA: TGTGCCACCAGTGATTCGGGGGCCTACTACGAGCAGTTCTTC.